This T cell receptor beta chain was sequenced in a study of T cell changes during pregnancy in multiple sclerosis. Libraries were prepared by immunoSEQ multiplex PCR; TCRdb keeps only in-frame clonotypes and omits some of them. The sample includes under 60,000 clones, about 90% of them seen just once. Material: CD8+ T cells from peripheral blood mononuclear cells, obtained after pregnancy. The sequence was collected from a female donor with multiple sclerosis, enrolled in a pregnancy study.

The CDR3 sequence is CASSSPRTSSNEQFF. The CDR3 nucleotides are TGCGCCAGCAGCTCCCCTCGGACTAGTTCCAATGAGCAGTTCTTC. The chain couples TRBV5-1 to TRBJ2-1, with 7 bases that match TRBD2. J was trimmed by 6 bases and V by 3 bases; bases with no gene match: 9. CDR1 is SGHRS, CDR2 YFSETQ, per germline. CDR3 size: 15 residues.